These T cell receptor beta chains were read from a single sample in a study of shared clonotypes between healthy human individuals. Assay used: immunoSEQ multiplex PCR; TCRdb lists only in-frame clones, some missing. The table shows roughly 1,500,000 clones, with about 98% occurring only once. The sequencing sample was made of naive CD4+ T cells sorted from blood. These receptors all come from a man aged 30 to 39 in good health. Both conserved end residues are part of each CDR3. The order of the fields is V gene, clone size, D gene, J gene, CDR3 protein, CDR3 DNA. D genes are given only for firm matches. The size of a clone is reported for some rows only, either as once, few or many, or as a class for expanded clones.

TRBV7-2,.,.,TRBJ2-3,CASSQRQGRADTQYF,TGTGCCAGCAGCCAACGCCAGGGGCGAGCAGATACGCAGTATTTT
TRBV5-1,once,.,TRBJ1-3,CASSLGQAPGNTIYF,TGCGCCAGCAGCTTGGGACAGGCCCCTGGAAACACCATATATTTT
TRBV5-1,.,.,TRBJ2-2,CASSLGPNTGELFF,TGCGCCAGCAGCTTGGGTCCGAACACCGGGGAGCTGTTTTTT
TRBV7-2,.,TRBD2,TRBJ2-7,CASSFTSGDYEQYF,TGTGCCAGCAGCTTTACTAGCGGGGATTACGAGCAGTACTTC
TRBV19,once,.,TRBJ2-7,CASLAETYEQYF,TGTGCCAGCCTAGCTGAAACCTACGAGCAGTACTTC
TRBV4-3,.,.,TRBJ2-5,CASSQVAGATKGTQYF,TGCGCCAGCAGCCAAGTGGCCGGCGCCACCAAGGGGACCCAGTACTTC
TRBV18,.,TRBD1,TRBJ2-7,CASSPVVGTDSYEQYF,TGTGCCAGCTCACCAGTTGTTGGGACAGACTCCTACGAGCAGTACTTC
TRBV5-1,.,.,TRBJ2-4,CASRWEFENIQYF,TGCGCCAGCAGATGGGAATTCGAAAACATTCAGTACTTC
TRBV6-1,.,.,TRBJ1-5,CASRPGDLQPQHF,TGTGCCAGCAGGCCAGGGGATTTACAGCCCCAGCATTTT
TRBV5-5,.,TRBD1,TRBJ2-5,CASSRDRAETQYF,TGTGCCAGCAGCCGGGACAGGGCGGAGACCCAGTACTTC
TRBV19,.,.,TRBJ1-2,CASTSGQGDYGYTF,TGTGCCAGTACCTCCGGGCAGGGCGACTATGGCTACACCTTC
TRBV5-1,.,.,TRBJ1-5,CASSLVSGQPQHF,TGCGCCAGCAGCTTGGTAAGCGGGCAGCCCCAGCATTTT
TRBV29-1,.,.,TRBJ2-5,CSVALVYQETQYF,TGCAGCGTTGCTCTGGTATACCAAGAGACCCAGTACTTC
TRBV9,.,.,TRBJ2-3,CASSVGAAGDTQYF,TGTGCCAGCAGCGTAGGCGCTGCCGGGGATACGCAGTATTTT
TRBV6-4,.,TRBD1,TRBJ2-2,CASSDSGFFPGQLNTGELFF,TGTGCCAGCAGTGACTCGGGTTTCTTTCCGGGACAGTTGAACACCGGGGAGCTGTTTTTT
TRBV27,.,.,TRBJ2-7,CASSLGVDYEQYF,TGTGCCAGCAGTTTAGGAGTCGACTACGAGCAGTACTTC
TRBV19,.,.,TRBJ1-4,CASSPPLDKHYRSTNEKLFF,TGTGCCAGTAGTCCACCCCTGGACAAACATTATAGGTCAACTAATGAAAAACTGTTTTTT
TRBV7-8,.,.,TRBJ2-2,CASSFGNREGHTGELFF,TGTGCCAGCAGCTTCGGAAACAGAGAGGGGCACACCGGGGAGCTGTTTTTT
TRBV5-6,.,.,TRBJ2-2,CASSLAGGGTGELFF,TGTGCCAGCAGCTTGGCCGGAGGGGGCACCGGGGAGCTGTTTTTT
TRBV6-1,.,TRBD2,TRBJ2-3,CASSEALGGTDTQYF,TGTGCCAGCAGTGAAGCTCTCGGGGGGACAGATACGCAGTATTTT
TRBV10-2,.,TRBD2,TRBJ2-1,CASSGRSGSSYNEQFF,TGCGCCAGCAGTGGGCGGAGCGGGAGCTCCTACAATGAGCAGTTCTTC
TRBV9,.,.,TRBJ1-1,CASSLHGGYTEAFF,TGTGCCAGCAGCCTGCATGGGGGGTACACTGAAGCTTTCTTT
TRBV10-3,.,.,TRBJ2-7,CAIRPSQGTTYEQYF,TGTGCCATCAGACCTTCTCAGGGTACTACCTACGAGCAGTACTTC
TRBV6-5,.,TRBD1,TRBJ2-7,CASRTGGGYEQYF,TGTGCCAGCCGGACAGGGGGTGGCTACGAGCAGTACTTC
TRBV18,.,.,TRBJ2-2,CASSPGRMTGELFF,TGTGCCAGCTCGCCAGGGCGGATGACCGGGGAGCTGTTTTTT
TRBV5-1,.,TRBD1,TRBJ2-5,CASSLDPDRGETQYF,TGCGCCAGCAGCTTGGACCCGGACAGGGGAGAGACCCAGTACTTC
TRBV25-1,.,TRBD1,TRBJ1-2,CASRKDRGPRGYTF,TGTGCCAGCAGAAAGGACAGGGGGCCGCGGGGCTACACCTTC
TRBV6-1,.,.,TRBJ1-1,CASSDSWWIMNTEAFF,TGTGCCAGCAGTGATTCGTGGTGGATCATGAACACTGAAGCTTTCTTT
TRBV18,.,.,TRBJ1-2,CASSRETISLNYGYTF,TGTGCCAGCTCACGGGAAACCATTTCACTAAACTATGGCTACACCTTC
TRBV6-1,.,.,TRBJ2-7,CASSEVGVYEQYF,TGTGCCAGCAGTGAAGTGGGCGTCTACGAGCAGTACTTC
TRBV28,.,TRBD1,TRBJ1-1,CASARQGITEAFF,TGTGCCAGCGCAAGACAGGGGATCACTGAAGCTTTCTTT
TRBV7-9,.,.,TRBJ1-4,CASSLGISSEGTHEKLFF,TGTGCCAGCAGCTTAGGAATCTCGTCGGAGGGAACCCATGAAAAACTGTTTTTT
TRBV5-6,.,TRBD1,TRBJ2-2,CASSPWGQGWTGELFF,TGTGCCAGCAGCCCTTGGGGACAGGGTTGGACCGGGGAGCTGTTTTTT
TRBV27,.,TRBD1,TRBJ2-3,CASKKGAGTASTDTQYF,TGTGCCAGCAAAAAGGGAGCCGGGACAGCGAGCACAGATACGCAGTATTTT
TRBV27,once,.,TRBJ2-1,CASSTYSGESGISYNEQFF,TGTGCCAGCAGTACCTATTCAGGAGAGTCCGGCATCTCCTACAATGAGCAGTTCTTC
TRBV7-2,once,TRBD2,TRBJ2-7,CASSLATSGIYYEQYF,TGTGCCAGCAGCTTAGCGACTAGCGGGATCTATTACGAGCAGTACTTC
TRBV11-2,once,.,TRBJ2-1,CASSPRRDNYNEQFF,TGTGCCAGCAGCCCGCGCCGGGACAATTACAATGAGCAGTTCTTC
TRBV28,.,.,TRBJ2-3,CASSLWDLTDTQYF,TGTGCCAGCAGTTTATGGGACCTCACAGATACGCAGTATTTT
TRBV6-4,once,TRBD1,TRBJ2-3,CASSETGQGGTDTQYF,TGTGCCAGCAGTGAAACGGGACAGGGGGGCACAGATACGCAGTATTTT
TRBV6-5,.,TRBD1,TRBJ2-7,CASSSGQGADEQYF,TGTGCCAGCAGTTCGGGACAGGGGGCGGATGAGCAGTACTTC
TRBV28,.,.,TRBJ2-7,CASSMAGGTEQYF,TGTGCCAGCAGTATGGCAGGGGGGACCGAGCAGTACTTC
TRBV5-1,.,.,TRBJ2-7,CASSLELGREISYEQYF,TGCGCCAGCAGCTTGGAGCTGGGGCGCGAGATCTCCTACGAGCAGTACTTC
TRBV18,.,TRBD2,TRBJ2-1,CASSPPAGVYEQFF,TGTGCCAGCTCACCACCCGCGGGAGTTTATGAGCAGTTCTTC